Following are 8 T cell receptor beta chains from one sample sequenced in a study of T cells in localized non-small cell lung cancer. Produced via immunoSEQ multiplex PCR; TCRdb's table is partial and in-frame only. The sample shows about 54,000 clones, around 81% of them seen only once. The material sequenced was peripheral blood, taken before any cancer treatment. The receptors were sampled from a female donor older than 55 with stage II squamous cell lung carcinoma.

The chain has TRBV29-1 and TRBJ2-1; TRBD2 agrees at 10 bases. Trimming at V came to 6 bases and at J to 0 bases, leaving 17 bases not matched to a gene. Germline V lookup: CDR1 SQVTM, CDR2 ANQGSEA. The CDR3 is 19 amino acids. The CDR3 DNA follows: TGCAGCGTGACGCTAGCGGGGGCCTCCCCGTTAAGCTCCTACAATGAGCAGTTCTTC. Its protein product is CSVTLAGASPLSSYNEQFF.

The genes are TRBV2 and TRBJ2-5, with D possibly matching TRBD1 (6 bases). Germline V CDR1 and CDR2: SNHLY, FYNNEI. This CDR3 spans 14 amino acids. Trimming shortened V by 2 bases and J by 5 bases, and 12 bases separated the two germline ends. CDR3 nucleotide sequence: TGTGCCAGCAGTGAAAACAGGGAGTTCGAGACCCAGTACTTC. Translation: CASSENREFETQYF.

V gene TRBV5-1 combines with J gene TRBJ2-2; D unclear. Trimming shortened V by 3 bases and J by 3 bases, and 0 bases separated the two germline ends. CDR3 length equals 11 residues. The germline V gene encodes CDR1 SGHRS and CDR2 YFSETQ. In DNA, the CDR3 is TGCGCCAGCAGCTACACCGGGGAGCTGTTTTTT. It is translated as CASSYTGELFF. Drawing the rest from reference TRBV5-1 and TRBJ2-2, the complete variable domain is KAGVTQTPRYLIKTRGQQVTLSCSPISGHRSVSWYQQTPGQGLQFLFEYFSETQRNKGNFPGRFSGRQFSNSRSEMNVSTLELGDSALYLCASSYTGELFFGEGSRLTVL.

The rearrangement joins TRBV9 to TRBJ2-7, with D possibly being TRBD1 (5 bases). The CDR3 sequence is 15 residues long. CDR1 and CDR2 (germline): SGDLS, YYNGEE. V dropped 2 bases and J dropped 7 bases, with 19 bases sitting between them. CDR3 sequence (DNA): TGTGCCAGCAGCGTGATGGATGCAGGGTCGGCGGAGCAGTACTTC. Translated, it gives CASSVMDAGSAEQYF.

The chain uses TRBV28 and TRBJ1-1, with a possible D match to TRBD1 (5 bases). The CDR3 is 14 residues long. Germline CDR1 and CDR2: MDHEN and SYDVKM. V lost 1 base, J lost 4 bases, and 10 bases lay in between. The chain's CDR3 is CASSLLGGSTEAFF. Written as DNA, the CDR3 is TGTGCCAGCAGTTTATTGGGGGGATCCACTGAAGCTTTCTTT.

The rearrangement links TRBV6-5 to TRBJ1-2; 8 bases map to TRBD1. CDR3 length equals 14 residues. The germline V gene encodes CDR1 MNHEY and CDR2 SVGAGI. V gave up 2 bases and J gave up 4 bases; unmatched junction bases: 3. CDR3 amino acids: CASSYRDRFYGYTF. CDR3 bases: TGTGCCAGCAGTTACAGGGACAGGTTCTATGGCTACACCTTC.

Only a few counts were recorded for this clone. J is TRBJ1-1 and V is TRBV7-9; TRBD1 aligns across 10 bases. Trimming at V came to 7 bases and at J to 2 bases, leaving 13 bases not matched to a gene. The germline CDR1 and CDR2 sequences are SEHNR and FQNEAQ (reference sequence). The CDR3 extends over 17 amino acids. The CDR3 DNA reads TGTGCCAGCACCTGGACCCGGGGACAGGGGAGTAACACTGAAGCTTTCTTT. Its protein product is CASTWTRGQGSNTEAFF.

J is TRBJ1-4 and V is TRBV11-2, with a tentative D call TRBD1 (6 bases). The CDR3 sequence is 15 residues long. The germline gives CDR1 SGHAT, CDR2 FQNNGV. Trimming took off 1 base at V and 5 bases at J, with 11 bases between the two ends. The CDR3 coding sequence is TGTGCCAGCAGCTTAGGGGGGGCTGGGAATGAAAAACTGTTTTTT. Amino acids: CASSLGGAGNEKLFF.